This T cell receptor beta chain was observed in a study of cytotoxic CD8 clonotypes in ibrutinib-treated CLL. On the study more broadly: Results showed roughly 25 partial and 2 complete responses; following median 68 months, around 15 remained remitted, roughly twelve advanced. Study-wide results and limits: Contraction or stability on treatment characterized the public clonotypes, which were uncommon.

Clones were read by immunoSEQ multiplex PCR, and TCRdb kept only the in-frame ones, dropping some. The data hold more than 70,000 clones, with roughly 80% observed a single time. A word on this clone: Its antigen is undetermined.

The sequencing here drew on PBMCs, taken after 12 months of ibrutinib treatment. This receptor was taken from a human donor with chronic lymphocytic leukemia.

The CDR3: CASSLGLAFGELFF. The CDR3 DNA reads TGTGCCAGCAGCTTGGGGCTAGCTTTCGGGGAGCTGTTTTTT. The chain has TRBV7-9 and TRBJ2-2; tentatively, D is TRBD1 or TRBD2 (5 bases each). V was shortened by 3 bases and J by 7 bases, with 12 bases between the two germline ends. The CDR3 spans 14 residues. In germline, CDR1 is SEHNR, CDR2 FQNEAQ (reference sequence). The full variable domain, in which reference TRBV7-9 and TRBJ2-2 provide the parts outside the CDR3, is DTGVSQNPRHKITKRGQNVTFRCDPISEHNRLYWYRQTLGQGPEFLTYFQNEAQLEKSRLLSDRFSAERPKGSFSTLEIQRTEQGDSAMYLCASSLGLAFGELFFGEGSRLTVL.